The 2 T cell receptor beta chains below all came from one sample that was sequenced in a study of blood T cell repertoires in COVID-19. Assay used: immunoSEQ multiplex PCR; TCRdb lists only in-frame clones, some missing. There are about 250,000 clones in the sample; about 82% occur only once, and roughly 6.2% lies in the top ten. The sequencing input was peripheral blood. The receptors derive from a woman older than 75 with COVID-19, enrolled during active disease.

The genes are TRBV6-2 or TRBV6-3 and TRBJ1-5, with TRBD1 matching over 9 bases. CDR1 and CDR2 from the germline V gene are MNHEY and SVGEGT. The CDR3 consists of 15 residues. V was pared by 4 bases and J by 4 bases, with 5 bases of the junction left unmatched. CDR3 sequence (DNA): TGTGCCAGCAGTTCAGGAGGGACAGGGAATCAGCCCCAGCATTTT. This translates into CASSSGGTGNQPQHF.

The V gene is TRBV4-2, the J gene TRBJ1-1; D ambiguous. Trimming removed 0 bases from V and 4 bases from J, with 18 bases in between. Germline V gives CDR1 LGHNA, CDR2 YNFKEQ. The CDR3 spans 17 residues. CDR3 residues: CASSQDPQGGGSTEAFF. The DNA for the CDR3 is TGTGCCAGCAGCCAAGATCCACAAGGAGGCGGGAGCACTGAAGCTTTCTTT.